Presented here are 25 T cell receptor beta chains from one specimen sequenced in a study of cytomegalovirus exposure and HLA in healthy donors. Primers included in the PCR were 60 Vbeta and 13 Jbeta primers. Using immunoSEQ multiplex PCR, the repertoire was profiled, and TCRdb retains in-frame clones only, with some absent. The data show 150,000 to 200,000 clones, around 77% seen once. Sequenced material: PBMCs. The source is a woman aged 40 to 55 in good health and CMV-seronegative.

This clone was seen once. This chain connects TRBV9 to TRBJ2-1; D might be TRBD2 (5 bases). V shed 3 bases and J shed 4 bases, with 8 bases lying between them. Germline V CDR1 and CDR2: SGDLS, YYNGEE. CDR3 size: 13 residues. The DNA of the CDR3 is TGTGCCAGCAGCGGGACTTCGTACAATGAGCAGTTCTTC. Translating it yields CASSGTSYNEQFF.

V usage is TRBV4-1 and J usage is TRBJ2-5; D may be TRBD2 (6 bases). Between the trimmed V and J ends, which lost 1 base and 7 bases, there was a span of 16 bases. The CDR3 loop spans 15 amino acids. Germline CDR1 and CDR2: MGHRA and YSYEKL. The CDR3 is CASSQASDTPGTQYF. Written as DNA, the CDR3 is TGCGCCAGCAGCCAAGCTAGCGACACTCCTGGGACCCAGTACTTC.

This clone was observed once. The CDR3: CASSKLAGVNEQYF. The CDR3 DNA reads as TGTGCCAGCAGCAAACTAGCGGGAGTAAACGAGCAGTACTTC. The genes are TRBV14 and TRBJ2-7, with 11 bases matching TRBD2. CDR1 is SGHDN and CDR2 is FVKESK in the germline V gene. J gave up 5 bases and V 5 bases, and 5 bases lay outside the gene matches. This CDR3 contains 14 residues.

The chain couples TRBV27 to TRBJ2-7; TRBD1 matches at 8 bases. The CDR3 is 15 amino acids. The V gene end was trimmed by 2 bases and the J gene end by 2 bases; junction bases not matched to a gene: 5. The germline V gene has CDR1 MNHEY and CDR2 SMNVEV (reference sequence). The CDR3 spells CASSLRQGLPYEQYF. CDR3 sequence (DNA): TGTGCCAGCAGTTTAAGACAGGGGTTACCCTACGAGCAGTACTTC.

Notes on this clone: This sample includes further DNA sequences coding for the same CDR3. V usage is TRBV30 and J usage is TRBJ2-7; 11 bases agree with TRBD2. CDR1 and CDR2 from the germline V gene are GTSNPN and SVGIG (reference sequence). CDR3 length: 13 residues. V lost 5 bases, J lost 5 bases, and 5 bases stayed unmatched. CDR3 amino acids: CAWGLAGGHEQYF. The CDR3, as DNA: TGTGCCTGGGGGCTAGCGGGAGGTCACGAGCAGTACTTC.

A single count supports this clone. The genes are TRBV10-3 and TRBJ2-3; TRBD2 matches at 14 bases. Germline V lookup: CDR1 ENHRY, CDR2 SYGVKD. The CDR3 is 16 residues long. The V gene end was trimmed by 3 bases and the J gene end by 6 bases; junction bases not matched to a gene: 5. For the CDR3, the DNA is TGTGCCATCAGTGATCAGACTAGCGGGAGGGCTGATACGCAGTATTTT. Amino acid sequence: CAISDQTSGRADTQYF.

The rearrangement joins TRBV10-2 to TRBJ2-7, with 7 bases that match TRBD2. The CDR3 has 13 residues. Trimming took 5 bases from V and 2 from J; bases not matched to a gene: 3. In germline, CDR1 is WSHSY, CDR2 SAAADI. The CDR3: CASSRSGAYEQYF. CDR3 nucleotide sequence: TGCGCCAGCAGTCGGAGCGGGGCCTACGAGCAGTACTTC.

The chain combines TRBV27 with TRBJ2-1, with 9 bases lining up with TRBD1. The J segment lost 6 bases and the V segment lost 6 bases, leaving 0 bases of the junction unmatched. CDR1 and CDR2 from the germline V gene are MNHEY and SMNVEV (reference sequence). There are 12 residues in the CDR3. CDR3 bases: TGTGCCAGCAGGACAGGGGGCAATGAGCAGTTCTTC. The encoded protein is CASRTGGNEQFF.

This chain joins TRBV2 and TRBJ1-1; tentative D call: TRBD1 (5 bases). The germline CDR1 and CDR2 sequences are SNHLY and FYNNEI. Trimming removed 6 bases at V and 1 base at J, with 21 bases between. The CDR3 has 17 amino acids. CDR3 DNA sequence: TGTGCCAGCAGCCCGAAACCAGGGTTGATAGGGAACACTGAAGCTTTCTTT. This codes for CASSPKPGLIGNTEAFF.

The J gene is TRBJ1-1, the V gene TRBV7-9; D unclear. CDR1 and CDR2 from the germline V gene are SEHNR and FQNEAQ (reference sequence). The germline V and J ends were trimmed by 4 bases and 1 base, with 10 bases remaining between them. CDR3 length: 14 amino acids. CDR3 bases: TGTGCCAGCAGCTCGCCGTCGAGGAACACTGAAGCTTTCTTT. Protein: CASSSPSRNTEAFF.

V is TRBV2 and J is TRBJ1-2; D gene uncertain. CDR1 is SNHLY and CDR2 is FYNNEI in the germline V gene. The CDR3 extends over 14 amino acids. V lost 1 base, J lost 8 bases, and 14 bases lay in between. CDR3: CASSEGSRLEGYTF. The CDR3 DNA reads as TGTGCCAGCAGTGAAGGTTCCAGGCTCGAAGGCTACACCTTC.

J is TRBJ2-1 and V is TRBV9; D gene uncertain. Trimming stripped 0 bases from V and 5 bases from J, with 15 bases between. The CDR3 spans 16 residues. The germline V gene has CDR1 SGDLS and CDR2 YYNGEE. CDR3 sequence (DNA): TGTGCCAGCAGCGTAGGCCCAACAACCCCCCACAATGAGCAGTTCTTC. Encoded protein: CASSVGPTTPHNEQFF.

The CDR3 sequence is CASRYGDSSYEQYF. Written as DNA, the CDR3 is TGTGCCAGCAGGTACGGGGACAGTTCCTACGAGCAGTACTTC. This rearrangement joins TRBV2 to TRBJ2-5, with 7 positions matching TRBD1. The J call could be wrong; TRBJ2-7 is a better fit for the DNA end. This CDR3 has 14 amino acids. Germline V CDR1 and CDR2: SNHLY, FYNNEI.

V usage is TRBV18 and J usage is TRBJ2-2; no firm D call. Germline loops: CDR1 KGHSH, CDR2 LQKENI. The germline V and J ends were trimmed by 4 bases and 1 base, with 13 bases remaining between them. CDR3 length equals 16 residues. CDR3 nucleotides: TGTGCCAGCTCACGCTCCGCGGTCGAGAACACCGGGGAGCTGTTTTTT. It specifies CASSRSAVENTGELFF.

V is TRBV5-1 and J is TRBJ2-2; a weak D match, TRBD1 (6 bases). Germline V gene sequence: CDR1 SGHRS, CDR2 YFSETQ. V lost 2 bases and J lost 3, with 11 bases in between. CDR3 length: 15 residues. CDR3 amino acids: CASSFDRPYTGELFF. In nucleotides, the CDR3 is TGCGCCAGCAGCTTCGACAGGCCCTACACCGGGGAGCTGTTTTTT.

The table lists this clone with a few counts. The rearrangement uses TRBV30 and TRBJ2-7; 14 nucleotides agree with TRBD2. Trimming cost V 2 bases and J 4 bases; bases outside gene matches: 4. Germline values: CDR1 GTSNPN, CDR2 SVGIG (reference sequence). The CDR3 sequence is 15 residues long. CDR3 sequence: CAWSQGLAGAYEQYF. The DNA for the CDR3 is TGTGCCTGGAGTCAGGGACTAGCGGGAGCGTACGAGCAGTACTTC. The variable domain in full, completed from reference TRBV30 and TRBJ2-7, reads SQTIHQWPATLVQPVGSPLSLECTVEGTSNPNLYWYRQAAGRGLQLLFYSVGIGQISSEVPQNLSASRPQDRQFILSSKKLLLSDSGFYLCAWSQGLAGAYEQYFGPGTRLTVT.

The chain recombines TRBV5-1 with TRBJ1-4, with D possibly TRBD1 on 5 matching bases. V lost 4 bases and J lost 5, with 12 bases in between. The CDR3 covers 14 residues. Germline lookup yields CDR1 SGHRS and CDR2 YFSETQ. The CDR3 DNA sequence: TGCGCCAGCAGCACCGGGAGGGGCAATGAAAAACTGTTTTTT. Protein product: CASSTGRGNEKLFF. Full variable domain (remainder filled in from reference TRBV5-1 and TRBJ1-4): KAGVTQTPRYLIKTRGQQVTLSCSPISGHRSVSWYQQTPGQGLQFLFEYFSETQRNKGNFPGRFSGRQFSNSRSEMNVSTLELGDSALYLCASSTGRGNEKLFFGSGTQLSVL.

The V and J genes are TRBV2 and TRBJ2-7; TRBD1 might be the D (6 bases). CDR3 length equals 14 residues. Trimming removed 10 bases from V and 0 bases from J, with 16 bases in between. Germline loops: CDR1 SNHLY, CDR2 FYNNEI. For the CDR3, the DNA is TGTGCCACGAGACAGGAGATTAACTCCTACGAGCAGTACTTC. Its translation: CATRQEINSYEQYF. Full variable domain (remainder filled in from reference TRBV2 and TRBJ2-7): EPEVTQTPSHQVTQMGQEVILRCVPISNHLYFYWYRQILGQKVEFLVSFYNNEISEKSEIFDDQFSVERPDGSNFTLKIRSTKLEDSAMYFCATRQEINSYEQYFGPGTRLTVT.

The chain is built from TRBV9 and TRBJ1-2, with 9 nucleotides matching TRBD1. Per the germline V gene, CDR1 is SGDLS and CDR2 is YYNGEE. The CDR3 contains 16 residues. V trimming: 4 bases; J trimming: 3 bases; junction bases outside the gene matches: 10. The CDR3 region has the DNA TGTGCCAGCAGCCCAAGGACAGGGGCCCTTCACTATGGCTACACCTTC. Its protein product is CASSPRTGALHYGYTF.

This chain links TRBV19 with TRBJ1-4, with D possibly matching TRBD1 (5 bases). The CDR3 consists of 13 residues. CDR1 LNHDA and CDR2 SQIVND come from the germline V gene (reference sequence). With 4 bases removed from V and 6 bases from J, the gap between germline ends came to 9 bases. CDR3 protein: CASSKGRDEKLFF. CDR3 bases: TGTGCCAGTAGTAAGGGGCGAGATGAAAAACTGTTTTTT.

The V gene is TRBV7-9, the J gene TRBJ2-1, with 8 bases fitting TRBD1. Germline CDR1 and CDR2: SEHNR and FQNEAQ (reference sequence). V was pared by 7 bases and J by 4 bases, with 15 bases of the junction left unmatched. The length of the CDR3 is 17 residues. The CDR3 DNA reads as TGTGCCAGCACCCCTCTACCTGGACAGGGTACTTACAATGAGCAGTTCTTC. Protein: CASTPLPGQGTYNEQFF.

The chain couples TRBV19 to TRBJ1-2; possibly TRBD1 for D (5 bases). CDR3 length: 14 residues. V was shortened by 6 bases and J by 2 bases, with 13 bases between the two germline ends. Germline V gene lookup returns CDR1 LNHDA and CDR2 SQIVND (reference sequence). CDR3 nucleotides: TGTGCCAGTAGCGCAGGGATCACCAACTATGGCTACACCTTC. This translates into CASSAGITNYGYTF. Full variable domain (outside the CDR3, taken from reference TRBV19 and TRBJ1-2): DGGITQSPKYLFRKEGQNVTLSCEQNLNHDAMYWYRQDPGQGLRLIYYSQIVNDFQKGDIAEGYSVSREKKESFPLTVTSAQKNPTAFYLCASSAGITNYGYTFGSGTRLTVV.

The chain employs TRBV9 and TRBJ2-3; 13 bases fit TRBD2. In germline, CDR1 is SGDLS, CDR2 YYNGEE. The trim removed 4 bases at V and 2 bases at J, leaving 16 bases unmatched. The CDR3 runs to 20 residues. The chain's CDR3 is CASSMSLGLAGEEVTDTQYF. CDR3 nucleotide sequence: TGTGCCAGCAGCATGAGCTTAGGACTAGCGGGAGAAGAAGTCACAGATACGCAGTATTTT.

V usage is TRBV7-2 and J usage is TRBJ2-1; 11 bases fit TRBD2. Germline CDR1 reads SGHTA; CDR2 reads FQGNSA. The length of the CDR3 is 15 residues. The junction had 7 bases not matched to a gene; V was cut back by 5 bases and J by 7 bases. In DNA, the CDR3 is TGTGCCAGCAGCCGCGGGGCTAGCGGGAGGAATGAGCAGTTCTTC. Protein product: CASSRGASGRNEQFF.

For this clone: Within the sample, other DNA sequences also encode this same CDR3. The chain recombines TRBV30 with TRBJ2-5; 10 bases are shared with TRBD2. Germline values: CDR1 GTSNPN, CDR2 SVGIG (reference sequence). The CDR3 length is 14 residues. The V segment lost 2 bases and the J segment 5 bases; nucleotides outside the gene matches: 5. The CDR3 DNA reads as TGTGCCTGGAGTCGGACTAGCGGTGGGGAGACCCAGTACTTC. Protein: CAWSRTSGGETQYF.